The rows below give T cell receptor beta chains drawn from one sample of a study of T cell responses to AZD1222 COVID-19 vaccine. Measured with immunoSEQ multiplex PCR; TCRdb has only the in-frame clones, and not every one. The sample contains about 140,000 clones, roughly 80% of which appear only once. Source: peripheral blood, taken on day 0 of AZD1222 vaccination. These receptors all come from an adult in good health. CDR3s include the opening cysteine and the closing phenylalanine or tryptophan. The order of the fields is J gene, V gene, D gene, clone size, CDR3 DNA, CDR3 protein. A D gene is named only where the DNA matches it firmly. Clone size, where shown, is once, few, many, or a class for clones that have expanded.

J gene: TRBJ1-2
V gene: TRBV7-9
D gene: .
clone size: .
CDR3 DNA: TGTGCCAGCAGCTTAGCCACGACAGAAAACTATGGCTACACCTTC
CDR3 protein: CASSLATTENYGYTF

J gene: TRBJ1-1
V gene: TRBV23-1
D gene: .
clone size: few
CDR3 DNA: TGCGCCAGCAGTCCTAGGCGGCACTGGAACACTGAAGCTTTCTTT
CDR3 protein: CASSPRRHWNTEAFF

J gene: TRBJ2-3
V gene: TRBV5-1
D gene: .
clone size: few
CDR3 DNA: TGCGCCAGCAGCTGGGAACAGGGATTCGCGACAGATACGCAGTATTTT
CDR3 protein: CASSWEQGFATDTQYF

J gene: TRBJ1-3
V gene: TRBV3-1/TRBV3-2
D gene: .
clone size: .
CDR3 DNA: TGTGCCAGCAGCCAGGGGGCTCGTGGAAACACCATATATTTT
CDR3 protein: CASSQGARGNTIYF

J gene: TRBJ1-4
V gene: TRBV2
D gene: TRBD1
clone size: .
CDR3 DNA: TGTGCCAGCAGGCTTTCCGGGACAGGCGCAACTAATGAAAAACTGTTTTTT
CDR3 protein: CASRLSGTGATNEKLFF

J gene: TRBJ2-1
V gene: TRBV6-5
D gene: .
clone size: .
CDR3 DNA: TGTGCCAGCAGTCCACAGACAGGTGATGAGCAGTTCTTC
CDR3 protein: CASSPQTGDEQFF

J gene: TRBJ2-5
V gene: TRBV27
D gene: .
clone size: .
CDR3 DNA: TGTGCCAGCAGTCTACGTCCATCGGAGACCCAGTACTTC
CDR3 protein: CASSLRPSETQYF

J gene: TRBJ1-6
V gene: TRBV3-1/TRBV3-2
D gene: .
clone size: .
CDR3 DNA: TGTGCCAGCAGCCAAGTTTTGTTGGGGGCAGGTAATTCACCCCTCCACTTT
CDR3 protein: CASSQVLLGAGNSPLHF

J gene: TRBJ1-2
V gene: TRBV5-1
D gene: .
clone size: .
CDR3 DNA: TGCGCCAGCAGCTTGGAGGCAGGCTATGGCTACACCTTC
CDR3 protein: CASSLEAGYGYTF

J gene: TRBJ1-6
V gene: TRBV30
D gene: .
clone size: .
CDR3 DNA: TGTGCCTGGAACCTTAATTCACCCCTCCACTTT
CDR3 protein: CAWNLNSPLHF

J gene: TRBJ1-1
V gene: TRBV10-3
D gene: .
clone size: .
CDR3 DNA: TGTGCCATCAGTGGCAGGGGGAACACTGAAGCTTTCTTT
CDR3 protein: CAISGRGNTEAFF

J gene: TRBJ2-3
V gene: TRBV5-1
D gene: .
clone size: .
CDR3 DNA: TGCGCCAGCAGCCCGGAGTGGGCTCCCCCAGATACGCAGTATTTT
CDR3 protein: CASSPEWAPPDTQYF

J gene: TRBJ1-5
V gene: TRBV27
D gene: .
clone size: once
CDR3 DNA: TGTGCCAGCAGTTTTAGGGTCAGTACTCAGCCCCAGCATTTT
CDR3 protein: CASSFRVSTQPQHF

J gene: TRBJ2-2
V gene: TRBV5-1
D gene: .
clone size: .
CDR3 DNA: TGCGCCAGCAGATCCACCTCCACAGGCACCGGGGAGCTGTTTTTT
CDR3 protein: CASRSTSTGTGELFF

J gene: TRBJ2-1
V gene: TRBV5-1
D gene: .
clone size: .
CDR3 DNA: TGCGCCAGCAGCTTTCTTCCGGGAGCCGAAAATGAGCAGTTCTTC
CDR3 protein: CASSFLPGAENEQFF

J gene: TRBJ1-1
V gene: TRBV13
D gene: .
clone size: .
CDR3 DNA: TGTGCCAGCAGCCGTCGGGGGTTGAACACTGAAGCTTTCTTT
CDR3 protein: CASSRRGLNTEAFF

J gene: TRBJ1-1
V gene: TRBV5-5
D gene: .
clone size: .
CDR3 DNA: TGTGCCAGCAGCTTTGGGTTCGCTAGCACTGAAGCTTTCTTT
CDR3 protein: CASSFGFASTEAFF

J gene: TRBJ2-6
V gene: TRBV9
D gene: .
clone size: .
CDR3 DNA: TGTGCCAGCAGCGTAGAAGGCATCGGGGGCTCTGGGGCCAACGTCCTGACTTTC
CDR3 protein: CASSVEGIGGSGANVLTF

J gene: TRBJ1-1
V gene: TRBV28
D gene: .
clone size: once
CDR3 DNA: TGTGCCAGCAGTTTGCGACGGATTAACACTGAAGCTTTCTTT
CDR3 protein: CASSLRRINTEAFF

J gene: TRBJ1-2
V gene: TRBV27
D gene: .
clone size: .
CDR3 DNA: TGTGCCAGCAGTTCCTATGGGGGGGGAAAGATCTACGGCTACACCTTC
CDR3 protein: CASSSYGGGKIYGYTF

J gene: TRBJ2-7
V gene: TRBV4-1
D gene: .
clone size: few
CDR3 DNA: TGCGCCAGCAGCCAAGGACTGGTAGAATACGAGCAGTACTTC
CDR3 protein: CASSQGLVEYEQYF

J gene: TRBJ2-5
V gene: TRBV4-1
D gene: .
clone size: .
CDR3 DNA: TGCGCCAGCAGCCAAGATCCTCAGGGTAGCGTTGGCCAAGAGACCCAGTACTTC
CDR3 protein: CASSQDPQGSVGQETQYF

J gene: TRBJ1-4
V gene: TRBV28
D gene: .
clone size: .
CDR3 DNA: TGTGCCAGCAGTTCGAATCGGGACACGGTGGCGGAAAAACTGTTTTTT
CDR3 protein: CASSSNRDTVAEKLFF

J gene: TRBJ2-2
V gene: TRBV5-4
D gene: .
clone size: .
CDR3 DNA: TGTGCCAGCAGCCTCGGGACTCCGAACACCGGGGAGCTGTTTTTT
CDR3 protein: CASSLGTPNTGELFF

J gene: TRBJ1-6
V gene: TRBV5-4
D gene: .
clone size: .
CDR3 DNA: TGTGCCAGCAGTTCTGCCGTCGGTGAGAATTCACCCCTCCACTTT
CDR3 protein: CASSSAVGENSPLHF

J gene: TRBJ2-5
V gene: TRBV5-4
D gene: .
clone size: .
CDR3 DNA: TGTGCCAGCAGCTTGCCCTCCGGGGGGACCCAGTACTTC
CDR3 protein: CASSLPSGGTQYF

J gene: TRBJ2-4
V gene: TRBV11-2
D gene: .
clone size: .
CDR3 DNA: TGTGCCAGCAGCCTCGGGCCTGTGGACATTCAGTACTTC
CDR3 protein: CASSLGPVDIQYF

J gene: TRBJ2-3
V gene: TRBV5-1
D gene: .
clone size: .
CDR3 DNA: TGCGCCAGCAGCCGGAAGCCCGCGGATACGCAGTATTTT
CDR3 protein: CASSRKPADTQYF

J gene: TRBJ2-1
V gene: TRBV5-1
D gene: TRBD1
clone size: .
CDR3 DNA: TGCGCCAGCAGCCCAGGGACAGAGAATGAGCAGTTCTTC
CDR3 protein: CASSPGTENEQFF

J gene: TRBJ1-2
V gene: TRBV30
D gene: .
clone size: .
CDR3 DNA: TGTGCCTGGACTCCTTTGGGGGCTCGGGCTAACTATGGCTACACCTTC
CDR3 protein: CAWTPLGARANYGYTF

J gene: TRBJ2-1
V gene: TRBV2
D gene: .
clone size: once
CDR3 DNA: TGTGCCAGCAGTGAAGCTCTCCCGTTCTTC
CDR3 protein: CASSEALPFF

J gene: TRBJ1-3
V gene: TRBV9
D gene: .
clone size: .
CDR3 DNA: TGTGCCAGCAGCGGATCGACCATTCTTGGAAACACCATATATTTT
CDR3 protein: CASSGSTILGNTIYF

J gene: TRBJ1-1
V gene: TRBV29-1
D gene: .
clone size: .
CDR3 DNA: TGCAGCGTTTTTGGGGCCGGTGAAGCTTTCTTT
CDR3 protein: CSVFGAGEAFF

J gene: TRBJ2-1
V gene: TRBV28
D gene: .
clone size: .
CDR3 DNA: TGTGCCAGCAGTTTACCCCTGAGTGAGCAGTTCTTC
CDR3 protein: CASSLPLSEQFF

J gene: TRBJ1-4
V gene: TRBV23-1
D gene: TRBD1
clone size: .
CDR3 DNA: TGCGGCGAGAAACAGGGGGATGGTGAAAAACTGTTTTTT
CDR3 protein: CGEKQGDGEKLFF

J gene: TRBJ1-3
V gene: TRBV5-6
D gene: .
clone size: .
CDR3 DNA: TGTGCCAGCAGCTTGCTAGGGAACACCATATATTTT
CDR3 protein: CASSLLGNTIYF

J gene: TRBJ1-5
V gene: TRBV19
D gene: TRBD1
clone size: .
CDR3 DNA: TGTGCCAGTAGTATAGAAGCCCGGACAGGGCTCTTCAATCAGCCCCAGCATTTT
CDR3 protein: CASSIEARTGLFNQPQHF

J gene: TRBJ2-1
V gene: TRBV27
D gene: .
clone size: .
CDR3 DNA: TGTGCCAGCAGCTCATTAGCGGAGCAGTTCTTC
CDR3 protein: CASSSLAEQFF

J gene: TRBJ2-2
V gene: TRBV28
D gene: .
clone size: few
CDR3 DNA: TGTGCCAGCAGTTTCGGGGACCTTTCCGGGGAGCTGTTTTTT
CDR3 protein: CASSFGDLSGELFF

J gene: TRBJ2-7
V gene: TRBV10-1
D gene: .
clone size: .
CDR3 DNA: TGCGCCAGCAGTGAGTCCGGGACGGGCTACGAGCAGTACTTC
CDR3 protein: CASSESGTGYEQYF

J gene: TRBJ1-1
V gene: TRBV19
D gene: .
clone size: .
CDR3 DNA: TGTGCCTCTAGGGACATCTTGAACACTGAAGCTTTCTTT
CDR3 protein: CASRDILNTEAFF

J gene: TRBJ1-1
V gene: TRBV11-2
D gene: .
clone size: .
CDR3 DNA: TGTGCCAGCGGAACAGGGATGGGGGAAGCTTTCTTT
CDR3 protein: CASGTGMGEAFF

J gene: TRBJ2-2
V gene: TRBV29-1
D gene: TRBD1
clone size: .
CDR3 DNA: TGCAGCGTTGCTGGGACAGGGAACACCGGGGAGCTGTTTTTT
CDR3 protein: CSVAGTGNTGELFF

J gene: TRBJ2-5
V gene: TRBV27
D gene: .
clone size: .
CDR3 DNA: TGTGCCAGCAGTTTATCGCGGCCCAAGTTAGGAGCAGAGACCCAGTACTTC
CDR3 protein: CASSLSRPKLGAETQYF

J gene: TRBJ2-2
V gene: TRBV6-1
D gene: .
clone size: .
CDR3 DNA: TGTGCCAGCAGTTGGGTGGGAAATTGGGAGCTGTTTTTT
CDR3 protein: CASSWVGNWELFF

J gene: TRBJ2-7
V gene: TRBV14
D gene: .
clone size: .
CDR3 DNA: TGTGCCAGCAGCTCCAACTACGAGCAGTACTTC
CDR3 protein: CASSSNYEQYF

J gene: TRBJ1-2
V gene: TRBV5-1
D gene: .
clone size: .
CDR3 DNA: TGCGCCAGCAGCTTGGCCTTGGGTGAAGGTGGCTACACCTTC
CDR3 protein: CASSLALGEGGYTF

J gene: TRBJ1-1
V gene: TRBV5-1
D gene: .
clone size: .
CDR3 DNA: TGCGCCAGCAGCCCGGACGCGAACACTGAAGCTTTCTTT
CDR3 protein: CASSPDANTEAFF